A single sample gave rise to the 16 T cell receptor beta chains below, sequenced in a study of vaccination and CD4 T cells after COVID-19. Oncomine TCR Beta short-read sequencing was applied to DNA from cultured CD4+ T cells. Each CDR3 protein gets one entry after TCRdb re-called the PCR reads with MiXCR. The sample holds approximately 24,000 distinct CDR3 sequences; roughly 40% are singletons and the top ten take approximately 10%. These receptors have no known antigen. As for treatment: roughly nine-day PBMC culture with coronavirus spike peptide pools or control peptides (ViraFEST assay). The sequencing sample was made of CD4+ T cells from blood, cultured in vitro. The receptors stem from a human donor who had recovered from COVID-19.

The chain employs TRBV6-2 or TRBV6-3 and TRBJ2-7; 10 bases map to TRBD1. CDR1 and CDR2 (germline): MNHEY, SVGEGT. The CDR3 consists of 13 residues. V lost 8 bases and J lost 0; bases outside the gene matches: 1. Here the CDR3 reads CASRDRGSYEQYF. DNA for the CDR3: TGTGCCAGCCGGGACAGGGGCTCCTACGAGCAGTACTTC.

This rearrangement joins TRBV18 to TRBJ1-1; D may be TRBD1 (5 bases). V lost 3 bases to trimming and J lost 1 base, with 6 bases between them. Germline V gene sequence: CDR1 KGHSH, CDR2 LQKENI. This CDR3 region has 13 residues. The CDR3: CASSPGQNTEAFF. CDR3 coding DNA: TGTGCCAGCTCACCCGGACAGAACACTGAAGCTTTCTTT.

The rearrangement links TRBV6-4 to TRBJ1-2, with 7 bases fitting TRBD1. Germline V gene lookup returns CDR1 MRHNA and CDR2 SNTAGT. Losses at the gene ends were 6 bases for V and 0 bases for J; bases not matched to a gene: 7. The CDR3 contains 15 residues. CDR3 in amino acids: CASRRDSFSNYGYTF. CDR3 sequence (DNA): TGTGCCAGCAGACGGGACAGCTTCTCTAACTATGGCTACACCTTC.

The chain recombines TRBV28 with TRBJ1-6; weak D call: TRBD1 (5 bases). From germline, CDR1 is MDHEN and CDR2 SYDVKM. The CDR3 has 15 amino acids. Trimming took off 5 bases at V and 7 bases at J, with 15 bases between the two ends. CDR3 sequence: CASSPPGLTNSPLHF. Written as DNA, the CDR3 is TGTGCCAGCAGTCCTCCGGGACTAACGAATTCACCCCTCCACTTT.

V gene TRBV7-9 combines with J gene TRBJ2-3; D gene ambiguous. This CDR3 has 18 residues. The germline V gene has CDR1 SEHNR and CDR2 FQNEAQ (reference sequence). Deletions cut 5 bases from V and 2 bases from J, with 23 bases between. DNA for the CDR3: TGTGCCAGCAGCCAAGGGCTAAGGGTCAGTGGTCCCACAGATACGCAGTATTTT. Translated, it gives CASSQGLRVSGPTDTQYF.

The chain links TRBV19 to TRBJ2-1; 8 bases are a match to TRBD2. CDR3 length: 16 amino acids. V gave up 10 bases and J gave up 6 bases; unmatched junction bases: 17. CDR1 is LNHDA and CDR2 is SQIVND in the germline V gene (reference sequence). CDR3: CATRGGRTPFSNEQFF. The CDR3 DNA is TGTGCCACCCGAGGCGGGAGGACCCCCTTTAGCAATGAGCAGTTCTTC.

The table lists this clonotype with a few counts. CDR3 region: CASSVGQPSSGYTF. CDR3 in DNA: TGTGCCAGCAGTGTCGGACAGCCCTCGAGCGGCTACACCTTC. The V gene is TRBV27, the J gene TRBJ1-2, with D perhaps matching TRBD1 (6 bases). Germline-derived CDR1 and CDR2 are MNHEY and SMNVEV (reference sequence). Trimming cost V 5 bases and J 8 bases, with 18 bases left between them. The CDR3 is 14 amino acids.

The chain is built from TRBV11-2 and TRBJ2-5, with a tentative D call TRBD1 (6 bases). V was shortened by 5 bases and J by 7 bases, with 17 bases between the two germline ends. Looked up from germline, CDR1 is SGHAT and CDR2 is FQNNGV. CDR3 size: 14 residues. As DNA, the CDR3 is TGTGCCAGCAGCCCCGTCCGGGGCAGGGGGACCCAGTACTTC. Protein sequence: CASSPVRGRGTQYF.

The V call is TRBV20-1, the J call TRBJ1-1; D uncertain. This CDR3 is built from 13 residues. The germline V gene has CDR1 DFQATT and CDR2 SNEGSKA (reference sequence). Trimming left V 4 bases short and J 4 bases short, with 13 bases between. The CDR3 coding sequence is TGCAGTGCTACGAGGTCGGCGGCCACTGAAGCTTTCTTT. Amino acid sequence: CSATRSAATEAFF.

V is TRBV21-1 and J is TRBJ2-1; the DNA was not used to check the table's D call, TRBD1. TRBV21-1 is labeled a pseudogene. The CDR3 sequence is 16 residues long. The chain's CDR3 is CASSKDSRGLYNEQFF. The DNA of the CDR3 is TGTGCCAGCAGCAAAGATTCCAGGGGGTTGTACAATGAGCAGTTCTTC.

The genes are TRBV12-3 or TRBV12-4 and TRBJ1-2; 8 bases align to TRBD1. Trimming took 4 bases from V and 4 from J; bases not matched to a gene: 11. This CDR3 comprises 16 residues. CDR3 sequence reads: CASSSDRGIGGYGYTF. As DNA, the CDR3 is TGTGCCAGCAGTTCTGACAGGGGAATAGGGGGCTATGGCTACACCTTC.

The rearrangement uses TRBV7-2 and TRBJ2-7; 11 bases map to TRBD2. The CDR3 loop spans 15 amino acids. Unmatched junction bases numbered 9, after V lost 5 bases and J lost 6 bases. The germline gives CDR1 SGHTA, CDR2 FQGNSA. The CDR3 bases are TGTGCCAGCAGCCCAGTAGCGGGAGGGCCCTCCGAGCAGTACTTC. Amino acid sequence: CASSPVAGGPSEQYF.

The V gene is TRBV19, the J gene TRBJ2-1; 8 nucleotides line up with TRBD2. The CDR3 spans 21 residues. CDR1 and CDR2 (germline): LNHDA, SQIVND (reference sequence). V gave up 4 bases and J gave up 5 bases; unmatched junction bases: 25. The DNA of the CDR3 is TGTGCCAGTAGTAGCCCAAGGGAGCGGGAGCCGACTCGGCCCTCGAACAATGAGCAGTTCTTC. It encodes CASSSPREREPTRPSNNEQFF.

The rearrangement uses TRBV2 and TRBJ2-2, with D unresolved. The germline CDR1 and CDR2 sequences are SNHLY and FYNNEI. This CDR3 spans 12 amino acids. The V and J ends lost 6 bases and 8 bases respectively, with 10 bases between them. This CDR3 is CASSKDAGELFF. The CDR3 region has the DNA TGTGCCAGCAGCAAAGACGCGGGGGAGCTGTTTTTT.

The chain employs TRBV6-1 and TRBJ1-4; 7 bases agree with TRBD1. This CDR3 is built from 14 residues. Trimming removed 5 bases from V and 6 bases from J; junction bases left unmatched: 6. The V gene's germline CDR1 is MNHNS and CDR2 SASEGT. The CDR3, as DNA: TGTGCCAGCAGTCCGGGACAGCATTATGAAAAACTGTTTTTT. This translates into CASSPGQHYEKLFF.

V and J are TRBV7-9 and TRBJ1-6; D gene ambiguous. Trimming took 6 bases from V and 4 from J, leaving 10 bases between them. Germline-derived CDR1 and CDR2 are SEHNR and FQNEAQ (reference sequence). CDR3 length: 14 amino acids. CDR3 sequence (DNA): TGTGCCAGCAGTAAGCAGCTATATAATTCACCCCTCCACTTT. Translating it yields CASSKQLYNSPLHF.